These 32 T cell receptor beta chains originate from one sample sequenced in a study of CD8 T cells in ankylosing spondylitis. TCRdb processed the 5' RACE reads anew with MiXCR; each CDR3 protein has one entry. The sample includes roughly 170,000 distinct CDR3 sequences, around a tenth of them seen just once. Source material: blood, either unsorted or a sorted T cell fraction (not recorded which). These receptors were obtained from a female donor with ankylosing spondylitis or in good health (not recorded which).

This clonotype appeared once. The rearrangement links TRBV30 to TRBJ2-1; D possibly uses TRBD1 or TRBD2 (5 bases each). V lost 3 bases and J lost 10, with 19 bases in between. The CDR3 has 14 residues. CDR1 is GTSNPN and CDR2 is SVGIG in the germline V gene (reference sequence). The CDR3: CAWRHRSGRREQFF. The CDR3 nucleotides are TGTGCCTGGAGGCACAGGAGCGGAAGGAGAGAGCAGTTCTTC. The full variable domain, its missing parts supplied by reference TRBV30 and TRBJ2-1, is SQTIHQWPATLVQPVGSPLSLECTVEGTSNPNLYWYRQAAGRGLQLLFYSVGIGQISSEVPQNLSASRPQDRQFILSSKKLLLSDSGFYLCAWRHRSGRREQFFGPGTRLTVL.

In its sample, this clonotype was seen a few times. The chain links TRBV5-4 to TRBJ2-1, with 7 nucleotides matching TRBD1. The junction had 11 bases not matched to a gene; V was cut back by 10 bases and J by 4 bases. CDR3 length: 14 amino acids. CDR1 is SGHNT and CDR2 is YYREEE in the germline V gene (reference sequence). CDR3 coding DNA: TGTGCCGGGTCCTCGGGACAGACTTACAATGAGCAGTTCTTC. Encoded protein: CAGSSGQTYNEQFF.

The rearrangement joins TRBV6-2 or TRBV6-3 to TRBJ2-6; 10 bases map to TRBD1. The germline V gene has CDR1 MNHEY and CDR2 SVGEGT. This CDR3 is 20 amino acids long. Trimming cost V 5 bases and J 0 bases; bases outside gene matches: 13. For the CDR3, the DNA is TGTGCCAGCAGTCACCCGACCGGGACAGGGGAATTCTCTGGGGCCAACGTCCTGACTTTC. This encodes CASSHPTGTGEFSGANVLTF.

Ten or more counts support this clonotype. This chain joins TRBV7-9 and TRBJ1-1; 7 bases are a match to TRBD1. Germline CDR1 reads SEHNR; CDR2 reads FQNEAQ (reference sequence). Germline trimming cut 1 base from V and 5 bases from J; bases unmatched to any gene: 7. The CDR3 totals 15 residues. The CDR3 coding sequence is TGTGCCAGCAGCTTAGAGGGGGCGCCTCGAACTGAAGCTTTCTTT. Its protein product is CASSLEGAPRTEAFF.

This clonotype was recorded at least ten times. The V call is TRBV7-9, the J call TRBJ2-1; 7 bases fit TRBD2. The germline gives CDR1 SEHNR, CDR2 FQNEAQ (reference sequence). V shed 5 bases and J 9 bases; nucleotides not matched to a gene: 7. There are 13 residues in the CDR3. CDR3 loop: CASSQRLASEQFF. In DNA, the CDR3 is TGTGCCAGCAGCCAGCGACTAGCCAGTGAGCAGTTCTTC.

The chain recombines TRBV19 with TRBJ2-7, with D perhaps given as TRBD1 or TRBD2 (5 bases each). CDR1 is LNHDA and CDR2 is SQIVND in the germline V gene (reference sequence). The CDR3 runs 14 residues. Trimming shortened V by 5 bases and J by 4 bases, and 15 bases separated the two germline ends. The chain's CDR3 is CASSAFRGPYEQYF. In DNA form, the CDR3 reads TGTGCCAGTAGTGCCTTCCGGGGCCCTTACGAGCAGTACTTC.

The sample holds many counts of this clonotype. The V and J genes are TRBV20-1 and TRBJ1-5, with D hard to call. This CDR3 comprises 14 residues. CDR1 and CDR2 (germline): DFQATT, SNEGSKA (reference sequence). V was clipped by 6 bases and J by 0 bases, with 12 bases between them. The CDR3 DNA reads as TGCAGTGCCGCCAGGAGGGATAGCAATCAGCCCCAGCATTTT. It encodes CSAARRDSNQPQHF.

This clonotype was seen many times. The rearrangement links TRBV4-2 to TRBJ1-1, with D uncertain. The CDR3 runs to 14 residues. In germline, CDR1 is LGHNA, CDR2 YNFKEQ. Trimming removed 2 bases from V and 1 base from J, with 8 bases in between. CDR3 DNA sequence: TGTGCCAGCAGCCAACGGCGGGCGAACACTGAAGCTTTCTTT. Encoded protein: CASSQRRANTEAFF.

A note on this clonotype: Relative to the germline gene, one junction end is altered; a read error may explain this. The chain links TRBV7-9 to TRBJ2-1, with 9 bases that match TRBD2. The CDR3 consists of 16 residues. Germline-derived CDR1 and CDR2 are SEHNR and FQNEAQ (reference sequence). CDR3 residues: CASSLGLAGIYDEQFF. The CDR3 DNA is TGTGCCAGCAGCTTAGGTCTAGCGGGAATCTACGATGAGCAGTTCTTC.

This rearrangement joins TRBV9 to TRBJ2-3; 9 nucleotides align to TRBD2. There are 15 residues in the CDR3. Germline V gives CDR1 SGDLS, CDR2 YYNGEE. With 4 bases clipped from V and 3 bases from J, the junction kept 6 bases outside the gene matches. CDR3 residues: CASSPGLASTDTQYF. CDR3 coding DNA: TGTGCCAGCAGCCCCGGACTAGCGAGTACAGATACGCAGTATTTT.

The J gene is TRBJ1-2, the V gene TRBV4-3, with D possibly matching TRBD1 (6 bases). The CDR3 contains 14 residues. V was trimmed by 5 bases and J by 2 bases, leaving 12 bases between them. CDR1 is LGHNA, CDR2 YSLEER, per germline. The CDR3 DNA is TGCGCCAGCAGCGGGGGGACAAACAACTATGGCTACACCTTC. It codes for CASSGGTNNYGYTF.

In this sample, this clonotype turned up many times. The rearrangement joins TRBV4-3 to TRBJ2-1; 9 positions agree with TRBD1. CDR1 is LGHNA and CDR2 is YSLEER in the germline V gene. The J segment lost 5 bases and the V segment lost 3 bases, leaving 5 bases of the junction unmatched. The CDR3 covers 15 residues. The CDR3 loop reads CASSQGQGANNEQFF. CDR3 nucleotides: TGCGCCAGCAGCCAGGGACAGGGTGCCAACAATGAGCAGTTCTTC.

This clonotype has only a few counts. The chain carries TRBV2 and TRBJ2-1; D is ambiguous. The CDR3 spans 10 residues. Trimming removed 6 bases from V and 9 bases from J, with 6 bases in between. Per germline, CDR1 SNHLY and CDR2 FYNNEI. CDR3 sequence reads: CASSSGEQFF. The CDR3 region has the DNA TGTGCCAGCAGCTCGGGTGAGCAGTTCTTC.

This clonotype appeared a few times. The CDR3 here is CASQGAGYEQYF. The DNA of the CDR3 is TGTGCTAGCCAAGGGGCAGGGTACGAGCAGTACTTC. The chain recombines TRBV12-5 with TRBJ2-7, with a tentative D call TRBD1 (5 bases). The germline CDR1 and CDR2 sequences are LGHNT and FRNRAP. This CDR3 region has 12 residues. The V and J ends lost 9 bases and 4 bases respectively, with 13 bases between them.

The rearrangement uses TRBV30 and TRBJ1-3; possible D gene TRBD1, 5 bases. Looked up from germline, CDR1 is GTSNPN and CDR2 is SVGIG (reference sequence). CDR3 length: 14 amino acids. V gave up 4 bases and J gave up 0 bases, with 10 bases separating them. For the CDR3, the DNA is TGTGCCTGGACCGGGGCGCGCTCTGGAAACACCATATATTTT. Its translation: CAWTGARSGNTIYF.

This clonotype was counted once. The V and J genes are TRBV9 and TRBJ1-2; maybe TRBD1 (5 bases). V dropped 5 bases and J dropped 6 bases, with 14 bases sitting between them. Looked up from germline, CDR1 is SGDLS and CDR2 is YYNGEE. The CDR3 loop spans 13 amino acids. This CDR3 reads CASSARDGNGYTF. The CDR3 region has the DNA TGTGCCAGCAGTGCCCGGGACGGGAATGGCTACACCTTC.

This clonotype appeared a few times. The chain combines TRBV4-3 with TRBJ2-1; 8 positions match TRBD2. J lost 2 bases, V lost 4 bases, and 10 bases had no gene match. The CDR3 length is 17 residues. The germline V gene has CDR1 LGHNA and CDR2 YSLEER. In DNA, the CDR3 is TGCGCCAGCAGCCCCCGGGGGGGGGAGGGCCCCTACAATGAGCAGTTCTTC. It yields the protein CASSPRGGEGPYNEQFF.

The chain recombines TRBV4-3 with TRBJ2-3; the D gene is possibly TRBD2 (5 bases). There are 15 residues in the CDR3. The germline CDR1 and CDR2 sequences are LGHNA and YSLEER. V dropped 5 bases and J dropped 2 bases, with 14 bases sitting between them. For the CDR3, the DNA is TGCGCCAGCAGCAGCTATGAGGGCCCCACAGATACGCAGTATTTT. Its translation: CASSSYEGPTDTQYF.

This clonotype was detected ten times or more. The CDR3 bases are TGTGCCACCAGCAGAGAGGAAGGGGAAGACTACACCTTC. Residues: CATSREEGEDYTF. This chain connects TRBV15 to TRBJ1-2; D possibly corresponds to TRBD1 (5 bases). Trimming took 0 bases from V and 10 from J, leaving 12 bases between them. The CDR3 is made up of 13 amino acids. CDR1 LNHNV and CDR2 YYDKDF come from the germline V gene (reference sequence).

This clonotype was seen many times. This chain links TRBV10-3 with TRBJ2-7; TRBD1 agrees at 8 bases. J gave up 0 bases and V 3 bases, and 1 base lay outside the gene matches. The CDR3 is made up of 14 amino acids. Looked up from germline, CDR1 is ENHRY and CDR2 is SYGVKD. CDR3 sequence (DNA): TGTGCCATCAGTGAAACAGGGGGCTCCTACGAGCAGTACTTC. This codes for CAISETGGSYEQYF.

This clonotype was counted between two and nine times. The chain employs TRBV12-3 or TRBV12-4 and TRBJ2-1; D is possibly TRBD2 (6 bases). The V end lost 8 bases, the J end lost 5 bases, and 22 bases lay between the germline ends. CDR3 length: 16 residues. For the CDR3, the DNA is TGTGCCAGCGGCTTGAAGGGCGCGGGACTCAACAATGAGCAGTTCTTC. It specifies CASGLKGAGLNNEQFF.

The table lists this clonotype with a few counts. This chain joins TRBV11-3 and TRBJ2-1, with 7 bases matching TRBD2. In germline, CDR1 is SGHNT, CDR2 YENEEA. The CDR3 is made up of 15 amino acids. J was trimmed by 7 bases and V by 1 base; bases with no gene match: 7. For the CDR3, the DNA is TGTGCCAGCAGCTTAGGAGGTGCGGGACTAAATGAGCAGTTCTTC. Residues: CASSLGGAGLNEQFF.

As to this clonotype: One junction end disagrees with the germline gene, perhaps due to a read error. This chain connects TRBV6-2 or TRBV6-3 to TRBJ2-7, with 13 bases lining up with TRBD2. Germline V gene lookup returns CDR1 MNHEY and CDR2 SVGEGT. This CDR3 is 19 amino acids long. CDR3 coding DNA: TGTACCAGCAGCATACCGGGACTAGCGGGACGCCCAAGCTCCTACGAGCAGTACTTC. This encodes CTSSIPGLAGRPSSYEQYF.

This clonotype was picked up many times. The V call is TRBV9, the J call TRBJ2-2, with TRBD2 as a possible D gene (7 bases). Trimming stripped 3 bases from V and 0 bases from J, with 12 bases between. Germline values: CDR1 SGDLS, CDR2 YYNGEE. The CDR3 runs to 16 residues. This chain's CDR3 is CASSEGGLTNTGELFF. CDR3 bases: TGTGCCAGCAGCGAGGGGGGGCTCACGAACACCGGGGAGCTGTTTTTT.

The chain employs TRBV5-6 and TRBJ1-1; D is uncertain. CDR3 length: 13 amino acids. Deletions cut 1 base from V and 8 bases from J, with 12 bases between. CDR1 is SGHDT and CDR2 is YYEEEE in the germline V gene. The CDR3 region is CASSLIPKTEAFF. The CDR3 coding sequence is TGTGCCAGCAGCTTGATCCCAAAGACAGAAGCTTTCTTT.

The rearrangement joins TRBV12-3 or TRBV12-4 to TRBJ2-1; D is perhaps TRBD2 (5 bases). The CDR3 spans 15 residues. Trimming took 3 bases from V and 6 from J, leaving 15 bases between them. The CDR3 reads CASSFETRGFNEQFF. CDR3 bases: TGTGCCAGCAGTTTCGAGACAAGAGGGTTCAATGAGCAGTTCTTC.

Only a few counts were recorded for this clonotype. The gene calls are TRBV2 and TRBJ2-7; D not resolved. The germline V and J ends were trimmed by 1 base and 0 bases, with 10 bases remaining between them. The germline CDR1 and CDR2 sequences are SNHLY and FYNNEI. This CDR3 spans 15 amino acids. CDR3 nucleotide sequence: TGTGCCAGCAGTGAAGAGGCAGTGCTCTCCTACGAGCAGTACTTC. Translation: CASSEEAVLSYEQYF.

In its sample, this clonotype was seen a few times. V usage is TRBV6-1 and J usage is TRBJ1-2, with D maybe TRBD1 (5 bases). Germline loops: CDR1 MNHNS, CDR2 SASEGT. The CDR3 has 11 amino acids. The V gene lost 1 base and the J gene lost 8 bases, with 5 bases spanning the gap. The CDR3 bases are TGTGCCAGCAGTGAAGGGGACGGCTACACCTTC. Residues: CASSEGDGYTF.

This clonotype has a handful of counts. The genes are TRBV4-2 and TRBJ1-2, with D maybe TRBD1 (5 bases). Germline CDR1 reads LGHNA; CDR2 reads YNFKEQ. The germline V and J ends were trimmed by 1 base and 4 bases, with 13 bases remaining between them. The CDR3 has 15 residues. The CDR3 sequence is CASSQVVGQAYGYTF. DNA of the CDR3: TGTGCCAGCAGCCAAGTGGTGGGGCAGGCCTATGGCTACACCTTC.

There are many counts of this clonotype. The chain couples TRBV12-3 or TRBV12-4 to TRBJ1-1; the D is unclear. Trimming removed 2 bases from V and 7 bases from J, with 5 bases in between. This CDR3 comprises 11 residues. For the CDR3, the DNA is TGTGCCAGCAGTTTAAGGAATGAAGCTTTCTTT. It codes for CASSLRNEAFF.

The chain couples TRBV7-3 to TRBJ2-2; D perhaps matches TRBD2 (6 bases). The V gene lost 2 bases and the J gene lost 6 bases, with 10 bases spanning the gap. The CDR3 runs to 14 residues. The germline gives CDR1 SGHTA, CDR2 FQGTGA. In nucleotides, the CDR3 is TGTGCCAGCAGCTTATGGGCGGGGTCCGGGGAGCTGTTTTTT. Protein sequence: CASSLWAGSGELFF.

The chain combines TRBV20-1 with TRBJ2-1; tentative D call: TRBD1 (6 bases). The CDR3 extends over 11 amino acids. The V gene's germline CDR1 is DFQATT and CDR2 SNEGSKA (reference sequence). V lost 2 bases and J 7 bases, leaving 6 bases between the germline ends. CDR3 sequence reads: CSARQGNEQFF. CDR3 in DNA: TGCAGTGCTAGACAGGGGAATGAGCAGTTCTTC.